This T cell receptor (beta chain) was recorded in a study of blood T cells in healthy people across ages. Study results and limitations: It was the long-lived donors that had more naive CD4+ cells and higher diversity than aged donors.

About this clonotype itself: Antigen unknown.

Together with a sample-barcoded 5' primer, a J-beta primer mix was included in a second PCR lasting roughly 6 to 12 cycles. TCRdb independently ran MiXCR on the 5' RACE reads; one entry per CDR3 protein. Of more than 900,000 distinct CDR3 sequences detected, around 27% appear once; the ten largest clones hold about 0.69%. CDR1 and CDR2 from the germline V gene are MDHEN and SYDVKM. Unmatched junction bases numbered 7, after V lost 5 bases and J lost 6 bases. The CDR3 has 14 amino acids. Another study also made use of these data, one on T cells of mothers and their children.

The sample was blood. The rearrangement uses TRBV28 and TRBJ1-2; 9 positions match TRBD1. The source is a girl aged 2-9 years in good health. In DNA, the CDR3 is TGTGCCAGCAGTCCCTCGGGACAGGGACATGGCTACACCTTC. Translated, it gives CASSPSGQGHGYTF.